This T cell receptor beta chain was identified during a study of T-cell memory formation after mild COVID-19. In the case of this clonotype: Its antigen remains unidentified.

Study results and limitations: Contracting clones localized mainly to CM and EM when CD4+ and mainly to EMRA when CD8+.

The CDR3 consists of 15 residues. Per the germline V gene, CDR1 is ENHRY and CDR2 is SYGVKD. Trimming cost V 3 bases and J 5 bases, with 17 bases left between them. TCRalpha and TCRbeta libraries used 5'RACE with constant-segment primers and UMIs. TCRdb reprocessed the 5' RACE reads with MiXCR, giving one entry per CDR3 protein. The table lists about 140,000 distinct CDR3 sequences, 19% of them singletons. The TCR sequence derives from an adult woman who had mild COVID-19 (a few samples of this study predate the infection). Cell type and time point are not known. The chain carries TRBV10-3 and TRBJ2-7, with a possible D match to TRBD1 (6 bases). Sequenced input: PBMCs or a T cell subset sorted from them (not recorded which). DNA for the CDR3: TGTGCCATCAGTGACGGGACACACTCCAACCACGAGCAGTACTTC. It encodes CAISDGTHSNHEQYF.